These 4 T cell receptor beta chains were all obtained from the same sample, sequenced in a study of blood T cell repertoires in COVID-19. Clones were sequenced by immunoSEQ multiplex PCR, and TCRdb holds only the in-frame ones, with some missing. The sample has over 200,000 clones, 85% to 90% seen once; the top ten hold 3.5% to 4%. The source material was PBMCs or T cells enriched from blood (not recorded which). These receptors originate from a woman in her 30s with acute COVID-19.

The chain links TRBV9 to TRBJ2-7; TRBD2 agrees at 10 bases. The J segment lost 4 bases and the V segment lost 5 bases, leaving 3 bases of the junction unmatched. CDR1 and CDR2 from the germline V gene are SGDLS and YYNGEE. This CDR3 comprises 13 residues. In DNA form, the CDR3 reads TGTGCCAGCAGTAGCGGGGGGAAATACGAGCAGTACTTC. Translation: CASSSGGKYEQYF.

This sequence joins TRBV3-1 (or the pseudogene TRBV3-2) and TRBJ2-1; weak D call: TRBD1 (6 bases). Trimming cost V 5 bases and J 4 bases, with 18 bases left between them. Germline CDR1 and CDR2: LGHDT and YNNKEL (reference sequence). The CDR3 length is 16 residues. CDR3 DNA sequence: TGTGCCAGCAGCGGGGGCCGGGCCCTCGATTACAATGAGCAGTTCTTC. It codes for CASSGGRALDYNEQFF.

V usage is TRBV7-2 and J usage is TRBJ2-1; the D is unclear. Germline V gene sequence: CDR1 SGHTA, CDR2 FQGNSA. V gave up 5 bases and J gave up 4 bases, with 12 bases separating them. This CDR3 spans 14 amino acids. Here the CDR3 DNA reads TGTGCCAGCAGCACCTCGAGTTCTTACAATGAGCAGTTCTTC. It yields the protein CASSTSSSYNEQFF.

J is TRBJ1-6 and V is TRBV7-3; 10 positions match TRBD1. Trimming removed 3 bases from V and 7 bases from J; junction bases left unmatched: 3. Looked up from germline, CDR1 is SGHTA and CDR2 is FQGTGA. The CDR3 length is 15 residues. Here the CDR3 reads CASSFAGQGNSPLHF. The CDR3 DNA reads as TGTGCCAGCAGCTTTGCGGGACAGGGGAATTCACCCCTCCACTTT.